The TCR beta chain described here comes from a study of T cell clones after liver transplantation (dated by TCRdb to between 2018 and 2021). For the wider study: Samples were obtained from ITN030ST, a randomized trial in which withdrawal of immunosuppression was attempted within 2 years of liver transplantation. Subjects received no induction therapy and standard immunosuppression until randomization at 12-24 months post-transplant. As an antigen-independent comparator for donor-reactive sequences, third party-reactive TCRbeta sequences were also identified from pre-transplant MLRs. The study cohort included 8 liver transplant recipients, of whom 3 were classified as tolerant and 5 as non-tolerant. To count as tolerant, a recipient had to stay completely off immunosuppression for at least one year without liver enzymes climbing beyond twice the upper limit of normal. Donor-reactive T cell clones were identified using TCRbeta sequencing after a pre-transplant mixed lymphocyte reaction and were then followed in post-transplant blood. Blood samples were taken pre-transplant, pre-randomization before withdrawal, and post-randomization after full withdrawal or failed withdrawal. Three of the eight recipients were HCV-positive; the others were transplanted for non-autoimmune, non-viral indications.

Using immunoSEQ, frozen genomic DNA was subjected to high-throughput TCRbeta CDR3 sequencing, a process that included PCR amplification, mapping, bias correction and internal controls. Processing in the source paper ran as follows. Productive rearrangements were kept, and unique TCRbeta sequences were defined by CDR3 nucleotide sequence plus V and J gene. A sequence counted as donor-reactive only if the sequence showed at least 5-fold expansion in CFSE-low cells compared with unstimulated pre-transplant cells and had a frequency of at least 0.01%. Minimum frequency thresholds were set for each subject on the basis of the unstimulated sample with the lowest template count, so that a detection power of at least 90% was ensured. Repertoire turnover was measured by Jensen-Shannon divergence between the top 1000 TCRbeta sequences post- and pre-transplant. Changes in detection of donor-reactive sequences were tested with two-sided Fisher's exact tests. This is the immuneACCESS table as TCRdb keeps it, with only in-frame sequences that have V and J called. A part of the clones is gone; compared with another copy, unresolved V genes explain less than half, and the rest is unexplained. V and J calls and clone size come straight from that table; D and trimming were deduced from the DNA. Present in this sample are 65,000 to 85,000 clones, around 84% of which were seen just once. 2.1% of the sample is taken by the ten largest.

CDR1 MDHEN and CDR2 SYDVKM were looked up in the germline V gene. CDR3 length: 15 amino acids, cysteine to phenylalanine. Only the CDR3 DNA stays, 45 bases, in frame from base 1. V is shortened by 3 bases, J by 3 bases, and the region joining them spans 12 bases. As concerns this clone: The specificity of this receptor is unknown. One base away there is no much larger clone; base qualities are not given.

Unstimulated PBMCs, after thawing, were stained for CD3, CD4 and CD8 and then FACS-sorted into CD3+CD4+ and CD3+CD8+ populations. Randomization to immunosuppression withdrawal applied to every one of the 8 studied subjects. The Qiagen DNeasy Blood and Tissue Kit was used for genomic DNA isolation. Overall study outcomes, separate from this receptor: Low numbers of available donor cells limited the measurable donor-reactive repertoire in a couple of subjects. After accounting for repertoire turnover, donor-reactive detection was significantly reduced in 7 of 8 subjects for CD4 and 8 of 8 for CD8. Because of small, heterogeneous patient numbers and non-standardized post-transplant time points, the conclusions were only preliminary. Donor-reactive sequences declined more than third party-reactive ones, suggesting partial antigen-specific deletion unrelated to withdrawal success. In most of the 8 subjects, regardless of tolerance or HCV status, circulating donor-reactive CD4 TCRbeta sequences dropped significantly post-transplant. Because allograft tissue specimens were not available, migration of donor-reactive T cells into the graft, rather than deletion, may have occurred.

The chain couples TRBV28 to TRBJ2-1; perhaps TRBD2 is the D gene, with 6 bases matching. This sequence was found in a human patient who received a liver transplant. Because of the transplant, the T cells may be the graft donor's rather than the patient's own. This sample comprised CD4+ T cells from blood, obtained around 50 months after liver transplant. The CDR3 sequence is CASSFRGGNYNEQFF. The DNA sequence is as follows: TGTGCCAGCAGTTTTCGTGGCGGGAACTACAATGAGCAGTTCTTC.